These 2 T cell receptor beta chains originate from one sample sequenced in a study of response to subunit inactivated influenza vaccine. Each CDR3 protein gets one entry after TCRdb re-called the RT-PCR reads with MiXCR. The sample holds roughly 460,000 distinct CDR3 sequences, approximately 11% seen once. The sample consisted of PBMCs from blood, taken more than 35 days after vaccination. The receptors shown here come from a man aged 45 to 65 who received an inactivated influenza vaccine.

The genes are TRBV9 and TRBJ2-3; D unclear. This CDR3 is 16 amino acids long. Germline V gene lookup returns CDR1 SGDLS and CDR2 YYNGEE. The V end lost 0 bases, the J end lost 0 bases, and 11 bases lay between the germline ends. The CDR3 region has the DNA TGTGCCAGCAGCGTAGGTGTCAGCGTTAGCACAGATACGCAGTATTTT. This gives the protein CASSVGVSVSTDTQYF.

The CDR3 bases are TGTGCCAGCAGCTTAGCTCGGACCAAAGAGACCCAGTACTTC. This translates into CASSLARTKETQYF. The chain combines TRBV7-6 with TRBJ2-5; D not certain. This CDR3 region has 14 residues. Trimming took off 0 bases at V and 3 bases at J, with 8 bases between the two ends. Germline V gene data show CDR1 as SGHVS and CDR2 as FNYEAQ.